The 8 T cell receptor beta chains presented below share a single source sample, sequenced in a study of CD8+ T cells in alopecia areata. The treatment: oral pan-JAK inhibitor, 5-10 mg twice daily. Following extraction, RNA underwent reverse transcription to cDNA, which served as the sequencing template. The protocol was immunoSEQ multiplex PCR, while the TCRdb copy is restricted to in-frame clones and leaves out a portion. The profile shows some 80,000 clones, 60% to 70% of them singletons. Specimen: CD8+ T cells sorted from blood, collected at week 24, from a patient treated with tofacitinib. These receptors all come from a human donor with alopecia areata.

CDR3 sequence (DNA): TGTGCCACCTACCAAGAGACCCAGTACTTC. The encoded protein is CATYQETQYF. The chain uses TRBV19 and TRBJ2-5; D remains ambiguous. The CDR3 covers 10 residues. CDR1 is LNHDA and CDR2 is SQIVND in the germline V gene (reference sequence). V shed 10 bases and J shed 0 bases, with 3 bases lying between them.

The chain recombines TRBV6-5 with TRBJ1-2; D is ambiguous. The CDR3 sequence is 13 residues long. Germline CDR1 MNHEY, CDR2 SVGAGI. The V end lost 8 bases, the J end lost 5 bases, and 15 bases lay between the germline ends. The CDR3 is CASRGLGVYGYTF. The CDR3 DNA sequence: TGTGCCAGCCGAGGGCTGGGAGTTTATGGCTACACCTTC.

This chain links TRBV4-3 with TRBJ2-1; D not certain. The CDR3 contains 15 residues. The V and J ends lost 0 bases and 2 bases respectively, with 8 bases between them. The germline V gene encodes CDR1 LGHNA and CDR2 YSLEER. The CDR3 is CASSQDMLTYNEQFF. The CDR3 DNA reads TGCGCCAGCAGCCAAGACATGTTAACCTACAATGAGCAGTTCTTC.

The V gene is TRBV7-9, the J gene TRBJ2-5; D uncertain. V was trimmed by 5 bases and J by 5 bases, leaving 9 bases between them. The CDR3 has 12 residues. Germline CDR1 SEHNR, CDR2 FQNEAQ (reference sequence). The CDR3 coding sequence is TGTGCCAGCAGCATCTCACGGGAGACCCAGTACTTC. Its translation: CASSISRETQYF.

The chain couples TRBV4-1 to TRBJ1-2; D not resolved. V was pared by 4 bases and J by 5 bases, with 11 bases between. The CDR3 is 13 amino acids. From germline, CDR1 is MGHRA and CDR2 YSYEKL. In DNA, the CDR3 is TGCGCCAGCAGCCCCCCCGATAAGTATGGCTACACCTTC. Residues: CASSPPDKYGYTF.

The chain uses TRBV5-4 and TRBJ2-3, with D perhaps given as TRBD1 or TRBD2 (5 bases each). From germline, CDR1 is SGHNT and CDR2 YYREEE (reference sequence). The CDR3 length is 14 residues. V was cut by 3 bases and J by 1 base, with 9 bases left in between. Here the CDR3 reads CASSSWDGTDTQYF. Written as DNA, the CDR3 is TGTGCCAGCAGCTCCTGGGACGGCACAGATACGCAGTATTTT. Full variable domain (rest looked up from reference TRBV5-4 and TRBJ2-3): ETGVTQSPTHLIKTRGQQVTLRCSSQSGHNTVSWYQQALGQGPQFIFQYYREEENGRGNFPPRFSGLQFPNYSSELNVNALELDDSALYLCASSSWDGTDTQYFGPGTRLTVL.

The genes are TRBV9 and TRBJ2-5; no firm D call. Germline CDR1 reads SGDLS; CDR2 reads YYNGEE. This CDR3 is 15 amino acids long. V lost 0 bases, J lost 0 bases, and 9 bases lay in between. The CDR3 loop reads CASSVGNPYQETQYF. The DNA of the CDR3 is TGTGCCAGCAGCGTAGGGAACCCGTACCAAGAGACCCAGTACTTC.

The chain joins TRBV7-8 to TRBJ2-5, with D unresolved. V lost 2 bases, J lost 1 base, and 8 bases lay in between. Germline V gene data show CDR1 as SGHVS and CDR2 as FQNEAQ. The CDR3 totals 14 residues. The CDR3 is CASSLMGTQETQYF. CDR3 in DNA: TGTGCCAGCAGCTTAATGGGAACCCAAGAGACCCAGTACTTC.